These 18 T cell receptor beta chains were sequenced from one sample in a study of cytomegalovirus exposure and HLA in healthy donors. 13 Jbeta primers and 60 Vbeta primers were used for the PCR. Some clones are missing from TCRdb's copy, which holds only in-frame ones; the method was immunoSEQ multiplex PCR. The sample shows fewer than 150,000 clones, over 75% of them seen only once. Material: PBMCs. Receptors were obtained from a human donor in good health.

This clone is a singleton in its sample. This rearrangement joins TRBV29-1 to TRBJ2-3, with 7 bases that match TRBD2. The length of the CDR3 is 15 residues. V gave up 5 bases and J gave up 4 bases; unmatched junction bases: 12. The V gene's germline CDR1 is SQVTM and CDR2 ANQGSEA. CDR3 loop: CSVRRGGRGSDTQYF. CDR3 sequence (DNA): TGCAGCGTTCGAAGGGGCGGGAGAGGGTCAGATACGCAGTATTTT.

This chain connects TRBV28 to TRBJ2-1; 7 nucleotides agree with TRBD1. The CDR3 contains 16 residues. Germline-derived CDR1 and CDR2 are MDHEN and SYDVKM. V lost 4 bases to trimming and J lost 5 bases; unmatched junction nucleotides: 11. The chain's CDR3 is CASSYPRDRDNNEQFF. The CDR3 DNA follows: TGTGCCAGCAGTTATCCCCGCGACAGGGACAACAATGAGCAGTTCTTC.

The V call is TRBV18, the J call TRBJ1-1; a weak D match, TRBD1 (5 bases). Trimming took 5 bases from V and 2 from J, leaving 15 bases between them. The CDR3 is 15 amino acids. CDR1 KGHSH and CDR2 LQKENI come from the germline V gene. For the CDR3, the DNA is TGTGCCAGCTCATCGGGGGGGGTACCAAACACTGAAGCTTTCTTT. Protein: CASSSGGVPNTEAFF.

This chain connects TRBV6-1 to TRBJ2-7; 7 positions match TRBD1. Germline V gene lookup returns CDR1 MNHNS and CDR2 SASEGT. Unmatched junction bases numbered 5, after V lost 6 bases and J lost 0 bases. The length of the CDR3 is 14 residues. CDR3 nucleotides: TGTGCCAGCAGCTTAGGACAGGCCTCCTACGAGCAGTACTTC. Protein: CASSLGQASYEQYF.

This clone was seen just once. The V gene is TRBV19, the J gene TRBJ2-1; 11 nucleotides agree with TRBD2. There are 16 residues in the CDR3. V shed 2 bases and J 11 bases; nucleotides not matched to a gene: 11. Germline V gene data show CDR1 as LNHDA and CDR2 as SQIVND (reference sequence). CDR3 DNA: TGTGCCAGTAGTATACTAGCGGGAGGCGGGGACGTTAAGCAGTTCTTC. It encodes CASSILAGGGDVKQFF. Filled out from reference TRBV19 and TRBJ2-1, the complete variable domain reads DGGITQSPKYLFRKEGQNVTLSCEQNLNHDAMYWYRQDPGQGLRLIYYSQIVNDFQKGDIAEGYSVSREKKESFPLTVTSAQKNPTAFYLCASSILAGGGDVKQFFGPGTRLTVL.

The chain combines TRBV9 with TRBJ2-2, with 8 bases that match TRBD2. The J segment lost 6 bases and the V segment lost 4 bases, leaving 11 bases of the junction unmatched. The CDR3 runs to 16 residues. The germline V gene encodes CDR1 SGDLS and CDR2 YYNGEE. The CDR3 DNA sequence: TGTGCCAGCAGCACCCGGGGACTAGGATCCGCCGGGGAGCTGTTTTTT. It codes for CASSTRGLGSAGELFF.

A few counts support this clone. The chain employs TRBV19 and TRBJ2-5, with TRBD1 identical over 12 bases. Germline lookup yields CDR1 LNHDA and CDR2 SQIVND (reference sequence). The CDR3 runs 15 residues. V was pared by 5 bases and J by 4 bases, with 5 bases of the junction left unmatched. The CDR3 nucleotides are TGTGCCAGTAGTGGGGGACAGGGGGCTCTAGAGACCCAGTACTTC. This sequence encodes CASSGGQGALETQYF.

This sequence joins TRBV14 and TRBJ1-2, with 11 bases fitting TRBD1. Looked up from germline, CDR1 is SGHDN and CDR2 is FVKESK. The CDR3 length is 16 residues. V gave up 2 bases and J gave up 8 bases; unmatched junction bases: 10. CDR3 sequence: CASSQITGQGAGGYTF. The CDR3, as DNA: TGTGCCAGCAGCCAAATCACAGGACAGGGGGCCGGGGGCTACACCTTC.

The table lists this clone with a few counts. CDR3 DNA: TGTGCCAGCAGTCCCATTACAGGGCCAGGAAACACCATATATTTT. Its protein product is CASSPITGPGNTIYF. The V call is TRBV9, the J call TRBJ1-3, with D maybe TRBD1 (6 bases). The CDR3 has 15 amino acids. The germline gives CDR1 SGDLS, CDR2 YYNGEE. V was pared by 5 bases and J by 4 bases, with 16 bases between.

The rearrangement links TRBV7-8 to TRBJ1-2; the D gene is possibly TRBD1 (6 bases). V gave up 4 bases and J gave up 5 bases, with 11 bases separating them. CDR1 and CDR2 from the germline V gene are SGHVS and FQNEAQ. This CDR3 contains 13 residues. This chain's CDR3 is CASSSTGPYGYTF. The CDR3 DNA follows: TGTGCCAGCAGCTCTACAGGGCCTTATGGCTACACCTTC.

This clone has a handful of counts. This sequence joins TRBV6-5 and TRBJ1-3, with a weak D call TRBD1 (5 bases). V shed 5 bases and J shed 2 bases, with 13 bases lying between them. The CDR3 totals 15 residues. The germline CDR1 and CDR2 sequences are MNHEY and SVGAGI. The CDR3 region is CASSAWGEAGNTIYF. DNA for the CDR3: TGTGCCAGCAGTGCCTGGGGGGAAGCTGGAAACACCATATATTTT.

The rearrangement joins TRBV2 to TRBJ1-4, with TRBD1 matching over 7 bases. The germline V gene has CDR1 SNHLY and CDR2 FYNNEI. Trimming at V came to 6 bases and at J to 6 bases, leaving 4 bases not matched to a gene. The CDR3 covers 13 residues. For the CDR3, the DNA is TGTGCCAGCAGGAGGCAGGGGGATGAAAAACTGTTTTTT. It is translated as CASRRQGDEKLFF.

As DNA, the CDR3 is TGTGCCAGCAGCGGCGGACTAGCGGGGAGCTACGAGCAGTACTTC. Protein sequence: CASSGGLAGSYEQYF. V is TRBV9 and J is TRBJ2-5, with 12 positions matching TRBD2. The end of the DNA fits TRBJ2-7 better, so the J call may be wrong. Germline-derived CDR1 and CDR2 are SGDLS and YYNGEE. The CDR3 spans 15 residues.

This chain links TRBV2 with TRBJ1-1, with D tentatively TRBD1 (6 bases). The CDR3 totals 12 residues. The germline CDR1 and CDR2 sequences are SNHLY and FYNNEI. With 7 bases removed from V and 6 bases from J, the gap between germline ends came to 12 bases. In DNA form, the CDR3 reads TGTGCCAGCACTGGACAGACCGCTGAAGCTTTCTTT. It yields the protein CASTGQTAEAFF.

V usage is TRBV11-3 and J usage is TRBJ1-6; no clear D gene. The V gene's germline CDR1 is SGHNT and CDR2 YENEEA. Trimming left V 5 bases short and J 9 bases short, with 14 bases between. The CDR3 length is 14 residues. The CDR3 DNA sequence: TGTGCCAGCAGCCTCGGGTCGACTGGTTCACCCCTCCACTTT. Protein sequence: CASSLGSTGSPLHF.

The V gene is TRBV5-1, the J gene TRBJ2-1; 9 bases match TRBD2. This CDR3 spans 17 amino acids. With V trimmed by 0 bases and J by 0 bases, 4 bases remained unmatched. Germline V gene sequence: CDR1 SGHRS, CDR2 YFSETQ. This chain's CDR3 is CASSLVAGVLSYNEQFF. The CDR3 region has the DNA TGCGCCAGCAGCTTGGTAGCGGGAGTACTCTCCTACAATGAGCAGTTCTTC.

This chain links TRBV5-5 with TRBJ1-6, with TRBD1 identical over 8 bases. Germline V gives CDR1 SGHKS, CDR2 YYEKEE (reference sequence). The CDR3 is made up of 16 amino acids. The V segment lost 1 base and the J segment 9 bases; nucleotides outside the gene matches: 9. DNA of the CDR3: TGTGCCAGCAGCTTGTCAGGGGGCGGCGGAGGTTCACCCCTCCACTTT. Residues: CASSLSGGGGGSPLHF. Looking up the rest from reference TRBV5-5 and TRBJ1-6 gives the full variable domain: DAGVTQSPTHLIKTRGQQVTLRCSPISGHKSVSWYQQVLGQGPQFIFQYYEKEERGRGNFPDRFSARQFPNYSSELNVNALLLGDSALYLCASSLSGGGGGSPLHFGNGTRLTVT.

The chain links TRBV18 to TRBJ1-1; possible D gene TRBD1, 5 bases. This CDR3 comprises 17 residues. CDR1 is KGHSH and CDR2 is LQKENI in the germline V gene. The V end was cut by 2 bases, the J end by 4 bases, with 20 bases between. CDR3 sequence (DNA): TGTGCCAGCTCACCAGCATCACAGGTTGGGAAGTCCACTGAAGCTTTCTTT. Translated: CASSPASQVGKSTEAFF.